One and the same sample provided the 32 T cell receptor beta chains below, sequenced in a study of graft-versus-host responses after intestinal transplantation. Their specific antigens are unknown. Some clones are missing from TCRdb's copy, which holds only in-frame ones; the method was immunoSEQ multiplex PCR. The profile shows more than 65,000 clones, approximately 93% of them singletons. The material was unstimulated CD8+ T cells sorted from spleen or lymph node cells, obtained before intestinal transplant. The receptor set was obtained from a human donor who received an intestinal transplant.

The J gene is TRBJ2-1, the V gene TRBV14, with 8 bases matching TRBD2. Trimming took 0 bases from V and 8 from J; bases not matched to a gene: 9. CDR3 size: 16 residues. Germline CDR1 reads SGHDN; CDR2 reads FVKESK. The CDR3 sequence is CASSQDPQREPYEQFF. The CDR3 coding sequence is TGTGCCAGCAGCCAAGACCCCCAGCGGGAGCCCTATGAGCAGTTCTTC.

The CDR3 nucleotides read TGTGCCAGCAGCCCGCAAGGGGTAGCTTTCTTT. Its translation: CASSPQGVAFF. This chain joins TRBV11-2 and TRBJ1-1; D possibly corresponds to TRBD1 (5 bases). The CDR3 length is 11 residues. V was cut by 5 bases and J by 10 bases, with 11 bases left in between. Germline CDR1 and CDR2: SGHAT and FQNNGV.

In regard to this clone: At the DNA level, this CDR3 is encoded by other sequences in the same sample as well. In DNA form, the CDR3 reads TGTGCCAGCAGCGTAGGAGGAGCAACTAATGAAAAACTGTTTTTT. Its protein product is CASSVGGATNEKLFF. The chain links TRBV9 to TRBJ1-4; no clear D gene. V was shortened by 0 bases and J by 0 bases, with 6 bases between the two germline ends. Germline CDR1 and CDR2: SGDLS and YYNGEE. The CDR3 is 15 residues long.

This chain links TRBV7-8 with TRBJ2-2; D is uncertain. Trimming pared 5 bases from V and 4 bases from J, leaving 2 bases between. CDR3 length: 11 amino acids. The germline gives CDR1 SGHVS, CDR2 FQNEAQ. CDR3 DNA: TGTGCCAGCAGCGTCACCGGGGAGCTGTTTTTT. Its translation is CASSVTGELFF.

V gene TRBV21-1 combines with J gene TRBJ1-1. TRBV21-1 is termed a pseudogene. This CDR3 comprises 13 residues. The CDR3, as DNA: TGTGCCAGCAGCAAAGGGGGGAACACTGAAGCTTTCTTT. Its translation: CASSKGGNTEAFF.

The genes are TRBV7-8 and TRBJ1-1; D uncertain. In germline, CDR1 is SGHVS, CDR2 FQNEAQ. This CDR3 has 14 residues. V shed 4 bases and J shed 4 bases, with 13 bases lying between them. The CDR3 nucleotides are TGTGCCAGCAGCTATTTGGAGCTGAGCACTGAAGCTTTCTTT. Amino acid sequence: CASSYLELSTEAFF. Looking up the rest from reference TRBV7-8 and TRBJ1-1 gives the full variable domain: GAGVSQSPRYKVAKRGQDVALRCDPISGHVSLFWYQQALGQGPEFLTYFQNEAQLDKSGLPSDRFFAERPEGSVSTLKIQRTQQEDSAVYLCASSYLELSTEAFFGQGTRLTVV.

The V and J genes are TRBV11-2 and TRBJ2-5; 7 positions match TRBD2. Per germline, CDR1 SGHAT and CDR2 FQNNGV. V trimming: 5 bases; J trimming: 0 bases; junction bases outside the gene matches: 6. This CDR3 comprises 15 residues. CDR3 nucleotides: TGTGCCAGCAGCCCCACAGCGGGGAACCAAGAGACCCAGTACTTC. This translates into CASSPTAGNQETQYF.

The chain combines TRBV15 with TRBJ2-5, with 7 bases that match TRBD1. Germline-derived CDR1 and CDR2 are LNHNV and YYDKDF (reference sequence). Trimming removed 2 bases from V and 1 base from J; junction bases left unmatched: 4. The CDR3 covers 15 residues. DNA for the CDR3: TGTGCCACCAGCAGACGGTCAGGGGGCCAAGAGACCCAGTACTTC. Its protein product is CATSRRSGGQETQYF.

The chain combines TRBV9 with TRBJ2-4; possibly TRBD2 for D (5 bases). Trimming took 5 bases from V and 3 from J, leaving 18 bases between them. This CDR3 has 16 amino acids. Germline CDR1 is SGDLS and CDR2 is YYNGEE. The CDR3 spells CASSSPVQGGKNIQYF. The CDR3, as DNA: TGTGCCAGCAGTAGCCCCGTTCAAGGAGGCAAAAACATTCAGTACTTC.

The chain recombines TRBV28 with TRBJ2-7, with 8 bases aligning to TRBD1. The length of the CDR3 is 15 residues. Germline assignment: CDR1 MDHEN and CDR2 SYDVKM. Trimming removed 6 bases from V and 4 bases from J; junction bases left unmatched: 11. CDR3 sequence (DNA): TGTGCCAGCAGGAGAAGACAGGGGAAAAGGTACGAGCAGTACTTC. Residues: CASRRRQGKRYEQYF.

Remarks on this clone: The same CDR3 arises from other DNA sequences in this sample as well. The chain couples TRBV5-1 to TRBJ2-1, with D possibly being TRBD2 (6 bases). The CDR3 is 11 residues long. The germline V gene has CDR1 SGHRS and CDR2 YFSETQ. V was cut by 4 bases and J by 7 bases, with 6 bases left in between. CDR3 in amino acids: CASSLANEQFF. The CDR3 bases are TGCGCCAGCAGCCTAGCGAATGAGCAGTTCTTC.

The rearrangement joins TRBV4-2 to TRBJ2-1; 8 bases align to TRBD2. Trimming at V came to 8 bases and at J to 4 bases, leaving 13 bases not matched to a gene. This CDR3 comprises 16 residues. Germline V gene data show CDR1 as LGHNA and CDR2 as YNFKEQ. Here the CDR3 reads CASRRGTSGTYNEQFF. The CDR3 region has the DNA TGTGCCAGCCGGCGAGGAACTAGCGGAACTTACAATGAGCAGTTCTTC.

This chain joins TRBV27 and TRBJ2-3; 9 nucleotides line up with TRBD2. The germline V gene has CDR1 MNHEY and CDR2 SMNVEV (reference sequence). This CDR3 has 14 residues. Trimming cost V 6 bases and J 4 bases; bases outside gene matches: 5. CDR3 in DNA: TGTGCCAGCAGCCAACTAGCGGGCCCAGATACGCAGTATTTT. Its translation is CASSQLAGPDTQYF.

This clone showed up just a few times. The chain uses TRBV27 and TRBJ1-4, with 7 bases lining up with TRBD1. The V gene's germline CDR1 is MNHEY and CDR2 SMNVEV (reference sequence). V lost 5 bases to trimming and J lost 4 bases; unmatched junction nucleotides: 4. The CDR3 totals 14 residues. The CDR3 region is CASSPGQLNEKLFF. The DNA for the CDR3 is TGTGCCAGCAGTCCGGGACAGCTTAATGAAAAACTGTTTTTT.

The CDR3 DNA reads TGTGCCACCGTCGGACAGGGGGTTTACAATGAGCAGTTCTTC. It is translated as CATVGQGVYNEQFF. The gene calls are TRBV15 and TRBJ2-1; 10 bases map to TRBD1. The V segment lost 8 bases and the J segment 4 bases; nucleotides outside the gene matches: 5. This CDR3 region has 14 residues. Germline CDR1 is LNHNV and CDR2 is YYDKDF (reference sequence).

V gene TRBV27 combines with J gene TRBJ1-2, with 7 bases aligning to TRBD1. Germline V gene data show CDR1 as MNHEY and CDR2 as SMNVEV (reference sequence). The junction had 1 base not matched to a gene; V was cut back by 4 bases and J by 2 bases. This CDR3 comprises 13 residues. The CDR3 loop reads CASSYRGNYGYTF. The CDR3 DNA is TGTGCCAGCAGTTACAGGGGCAACTATGGCTACACCTTC.

The chain has TRBV5-6 and TRBJ2-7; D gene uncertain. The length of the CDR3 is 13 residues. V was pared by 2 bases and J by 3 bases, with 9 bases between. Germline V CDR1 and CDR2: SGHDT, YYEEEE. CDR3 coding DNA: TGTGCCAGCAGCTTCCAGCCGAACTACGAGCAGTACTTC. The encoded protein is CASSFQPNYEQYF.

The chain carries TRBV14 and TRBJ2-1, with a possible D match to TRBD2 (5 bases). Germline assignment: CDR1 SGHDN and CDR2 FVKESK. CDR3 length: 17 amino acids. Between the trimmed V and J ends, which lost 1 base and 8 bases, there was a span of 21 bases. This chain's CDR3 is CASSQAYGSGLSYEQFF. The CDR3 DNA reads as TGTGCCAGCAGCCAAGCATACGGAAGCGGTCTCTCGTATGAGCAGTTCTTC.

The chain joins TRBV28 to TRBJ1-5, with a tentative D call TRBD1 (6 bases). The germline V gene encodes CDR1 MDHEN and CDR2 SYDVKM. The ends were cut back, 7 bases at V and 1 base at J, with 11 bases in the middle. The CDR3 length is 14 residues. The DNA of the CDR3 is TGTGCCAGCAAGCACAGGGTGAGCAATCAGCCCCAGCATTTT. It yields the protein CASKHRVSNQPQHF.

The J gene is TRBJ2-5, the V gene TRBV7-9; TRBD1 is a possible D gene (5 bases). V lost 4 bases and J 5 bases, leaving 17 bases between the germline ends. The CDR3 has 15 amino acids. Germline assignment: CDR1 SEHNR and CDR2 FQNEAQ (reference sequence). The CDR3 reads CASSSLTTKGETQYF. CDR3 coding DNA: TGTGCCAGCAGCTCCCTTACAACCAAGGGGGAGACCCAGTACTTC. The whole variable domain, remainder taken from reference TRBV7-9 and TRBJ2-5, is DTGVSQNPRHKITKRGQNVTFRCDPISEHNRLYWYRQTLGQGPEFLTYFQNEAQLEKSRLLSDRFSAERPKGSFSTLEIQRTEQGDSAMYLCASSSLTTKGETQYFGPGTRLLVL.

The chain joins TRBV11-2 to TRBJ2-5; D is undetermined. The J call is in doubt because the DNA end fits TRBJ2-7 better. The germline gives CDR1 SGHAT, CDR2 FQNNGV. The CDR3 totals 16 residues. Written as DNA, the CDR3 is TGTGCCAGCAGCTTTCCCGCTGGAGTGGCTGGGGACGAGCAGTACTTC. Translating it yields CASSFPAGVAGDEQYF.

This clone was detected once. The chain joins TRBV5-1 to TRBJ2-7; D not certain. V lost 0 bases to trimming and J lost 4 bases, with 14 bases between them. The CDR3 length is 15 residues. CDR1 is SGHRS and CDR2 is YFSETQ in the germline V gene. The CDR3 region has the DNA TGCGCCAGCAGCTTGGGTGCCGTCTCGTCTTACGAGCAGTACTTC. This translates into CASSLGAVSSYEQYF.

The rearrangement uses TRBV11-2 and TRBJ2-5; 9 bases fit TRBD2. This CDR3 spans 17 amino acids. V shed 1 base, J shed 5 bases, and the junction held 11 bases outside the gene matches. Looked up from germline, CDR1 is SGHAT and CDR2 is FQNNGV. The CDR3: CASSLVLGASGKETQYF. The CDR3 coding sequence is TGTGCCAGCAGCTTAGTTCTTGGGGCTAGCGGGAAGGAGACCCAGTACTTC.

J is TRBJ1-5 and V is TRBV28, with no clear D. CDR1 and CDR2 from the germline V gene are MDHEN and SYDVKM. With 2 bases removed from V and 9 bases from J, the gap between germline ends came to 8 bases. CDR3 length: 12 residues. CDR3 loop: CASSLGVGPQHF. CDR3 coding DNA: TGTGCCAGCAGTTTAGGGGTGGGGCCCCAGCATTTT.

This rearrangement joins TRBV28 to TRBJ2-2; tentatively, D is TRBD2 (6 bases). Trimming pared 3 bases from V and 5 bases from J, leaving 7 bases between. The CDR3 extends over 13 amino acids. CDR1 MDHEN and CDR2 SYDVKM come from the germline V gene. Written as DNA, the CDR3 is TGTGCCAGCAGTTTGGGGAGGACCGGGGAGCTGTTTTTT. It codes for CASSLGRTGELFF.

The chain joins TRBV13 to TRBJ2-3; 7 nucleotides align to TRBD1. Per the germline V gene, CDR1 is PRHDT and CDR2 is FYEKMQ (reference sequence). The J segment lost 4 bases and the V segment lost 5 bases, leaving 6 bases of the junction unmatched. The CDR3 is 14 amino acids. CDR3 sequence reads: CASSDRESSDTQYF. CDR3 sequence (DNA): TGTGCCAGCAGCGACAGGGAAAGTTCAGATACGCAGTATTTT.

The chain joins TRBV5-8 to TRBJ2-7; 7 nucleotides line up with TRBD2. The junction had 9 bases not matched to a gene; V was cut back by 3 bases and J by 9 bases. CDR3 length: 13 amino acids. Per germline, CDR1 SGHTS and CDR2 YDEGEE. The CDR3 reads CASSYSGPGGQYF. The CDR3 coding sequence is TGTGCCAGCAGCTATTCGGGACCGGGGGGGCAGTACTTC.

The chain recombines TRBV15 with TRBJ2-4; unclear D gene. Germline CDR1 LNHNV, CDR2 YYDKDF (reference sequence). There are 16 residues in the CDR3. Trimming took off 1 base at V and 6 bases at J, with 16 bases between the two ends. CDR3 sequence: CATSRVFHWVRNIQYF. The CDR3 nucleotides read TGTGCCACCAGCAGAGTTTTTCACTGGGTACGAAACATTCAGTACTTC.

The genes are TRBV5-1 and TRBJ2-7; D gene ambiguous. Germline CDR1 reads SGHRS; CDR2 reads YFSETQ. CDR3 length equals 15 residues. The germline V and J ends were trimmed by 0 bases and 0 bases, with 10 bases remaining between them. The CDR3 sequence is CASSLGYGSSYEQYF. The CDR3 DNA sequence: TGCGCCAGCAGCTTGGGTTACGGTTCCTCCTACGAGCAGTACTTC.

This chain joins TRBV7-9 and TRBJ1-1; tentatively, D is TRBD1 (6 bases). CDR3 length: 15 residues. V lost 4 bases and J lost 4, with 16 bases in between. Germline values: CDR1 SEHNR, CDR2 FQNEAQ (reference sequence). Written as DNA, the CDR3 is TGTGCCAGCAGCTCTGGACAGTTTAGAAGCACTGAAGCTTTCTTT. The encoded protein is CASSSGQFRSTEAFF.

The chain joins TRBV9 to TRBJ2-5; D might be TRBD2 (6 bases). Trimming pared 2 bases from V and 0 bases from J, leaving 11 bases between. Germline CDR1 reads SGDLS; CDR2 reads YYNGEE. The CDR3 has 15 residues. CDR3 in DNA: TGTGCCAGCAGCGTTCGCAGCGGGCACCAAGAGACCCAGTACTTC. Its translation: CASSVRSGHQETQYF.

This chain links TRBV28 with TRBJ2-7; D is perhaps TRBD1 or TRBD2 (5 bases each). The tail of the sequence fits TRBJ2-5 better, so the J call may be wrong. The CDR3 extends over 18 amino acids. Germline assignment: CDR1 MDHEN and CDR2 SYDVKM. The CDR3 spells CASSFSLTARGPKETQYF. In nucleotides, the CDR3 is TGTGCCAGCAGTTTCTCGTTGACAGCGAGGGGACCCAAGGAGACCCAGTACTTC.